These 24 T cell receptor beta chains originate from one sample sequenced in a study of blood T cell repertoires in COVID-19. Data came from immunoSEQ multiplex PCR; TCRdb stores just in-frame clones and leaves some out. The table has 150,000 to 200,000 clones, 75% to 90% seen once; the top ten hold roughly 8.2%. What was sequenced was peripheral blood. These receptors originate from a woman aged 55-70 years with acute or convalescent COVID-19.

The chain employs TRBV12-3 or TRBV12-4 and TRBJ1-5; no clear D gene. The ends were cut back, 6 bases at V and 0 bases at J, with 6 bases in the middle. The CDR3 covers 13 residues. The CDR3 bases are TGTGCCAGCAGACTACATAGCAATCAGCCCCAGCATTTT. Protein sequence: CASRLHSNQPQHF.

The chain employs TRBV6-6 and TRBJ2-7, with 8 nucleotides matching TRBD1. The germline V gene encodes CDR1 MNHNY and CDR2 SVGAGI (reference sequence). The CDR3 spans 14 residues. V was clipped by 5 bases and J by 4 bases; unmatched bases: 7. CDR3 coding DNA: TGTGCCAGCAGTGACAGGGGCTCCAGATACGAGCAGTACGTC. Translated, it gives CASSDRGSRYEQYV.

J is TRBJ1-5 and V is TRBV2, with TRBD1 identical over 7 bases. The V gene's germline CDR1 is SNHLY and CDR2 FYNNEI. The CDR3 loop spans 12 amino acids. V lost 6 bases to trimming and J lost 8 bases; unmatched junction nucleotides: 4. CDR3 nucleotides: TGTGCCAGCAGGACTCAGGGGGAGCCCCAGCATTTT. Protein: CASRTQGEPQHF.

Concerning this clone itself: This CDR3 is missing its conserved last phenylalanine or tryptophan, likely due to a read error. No DNA is shown, since the ends of the CDR3 on it are uncertain; the CDR3 is the one TCRdb lists. CDR3 protein: CASSWGQGGFTV. V usage is TRBV5-6 and J usage is TRBJ1-2; TRBD1 reflects the table's D call only, with no check against the DNA. The CDR3 region is 12 residues in length, termini included. Germline V gives CDR1 SGHDT, CDR2 YYEEEE.

This rearrangement joins TRBV11-3 to TRBJ1-1; D remains ambiguous. The ends were cut back, 2 bases at V and 1 base at J, with 8 bases in the middle. The CDR3 loop spans 14 amino acids. Germline V lookup: CDR1 SGHNT, CDR2 YENEEA. This chain's CDR3 is CASSLFAGNTEAFF. The CDR3 DNA sequence: TGTGCCAGCAGCTTATTCGCAGGGAACACTGAAGCTTTCTTT.

This chain joins TRBV7-8 and TRBJ1-5; TRBD1 matches at 10 bases. The germline CDR1 and CDR2 sequences are SGHVS and FQNEAQ. Germline trimming cut 5 bases from V and 3 bases from J; bases unmatched to any gene: 13. There are 18 residues in the CDR3. CDR3 sequence reads: CASSPTTGGGPLNQPQHF. As DNA, the CDR3 is TGTGCCAGCAGCCCCACGACAGGGGGCGGCCCCCTCAATCAGCCCCAGCATTTT. The full variable domain, in which reference TRBV7-8 and TRBJ1-5 provide the parts outside the CDR3, is GAGVSQSPRYKVAKRGQDVALRCDPISGHVSLFWYQQALGQGPEFLTYFQNEAQLDKSGLPSDRFFAERPEGSVSTLKIQRTQQEDSAVYLCASSPTTGGGPLNQPQHFGDGTRLSIL.

CDR3 loop: CAISVSGNSGANVLTF. CDR3 bases: TGTGCCATCAGTGTTTCAGGGAACTCTGGGGCCAACGTCCTGACTTTC. V is TRBV10-3 and J is TRBJ2-6, with a weak D call TRBD1 (5 bases). The CDR3 covers 16 residues. V was trimmed by 4 bases and J by 0 bases, leaving 10 bases between them. In germline, CDR1 is ENHRY, CDR2 SYGVKD.

The V gene is TRBV3-1 (or the pseudogene TRBV3-2), the J gene TRBJ1-5; unclear D gene. CDR3 length: 15 residues. Looked up from germline, CDR1 is LGHDT and CDR2 is YNNKEL (reference sequence). The V end lost 0 bases, the J end lost 8 bases, and 14 bases lay between the germline ends. The CDR3 region is CASSQDNNRVKPQHF. CDR3 DNA: TGTGCCAGCAGCCAAGATAATAACAGAGTCAAGCCCCAGCATTTT.

This clone is a singleton in its sample. CDR3 in amino acids: CASSLRTGAMVRLFF. CDR3 sequence (DNA): TGTGCCAGCAGTTTACGGACAGGGGCGATGGTACGACTGTTTTTT. The rearrangement links TRBV28 to TRBJ1-4, with 9 bases matching TRBD1. The CDR3 loop spans 15 amino acids. Germline trimming cut 2 bases from V and 13 bases from J; bases unmatched to any gene: 11. Germline lookup yields CDR1 MDHEN and CDR2 SYDVKM.

The chain joins TRBV10-3 to TRBJ2-5, with 10 bases that match TRBD1. The length of the CDR3 is 15 residues. The germline V gene encodes CDR1 ENHRY and CDR2 SYGVKD. Trimming removed 1 base from V and 5 bases from J; junction bases left unmatched: 4. The CDR3 DNA reads TGTGCCATCAGTGAGTTCGACAGGGGGCGGGAGACCCAGTACTTC. Amino acid sequence: CAISEFDRGRETQYF.

This rearrangement joins TRBV10-3 to TRBJ2-3; 8 bases align to TRBD2. The CDR3 contains 14 residues. Germline-derived CDR1 and CDR2 are ENHRY and SYGVKD. J was trimmed by 2 bases and V by 5 bases; bases with no gene match: 3. The chain's CDR3 is CAISRAGDTDTQYF. The CDR3, as DNA: TGTGCCATCAGTCGAGCGGGAGACACAGATACGCAGTATTTT.

Here the CDR3 reads CASSLSPGTSGSLEETQYF. CDR3 in DNA: TGTGCCAGCAGTTTATCCCCGGGGACTAGCGGGAGTTTGGAAGAGACCCAGTACTTC. V is TRBV28 and J is TRBJ2-5; 14 nucleotides agree with TRBD2. With 1 base clipped from V and 3 bases from J, the junction kept 10 bases outside the gene matches. Germline values: CDR1 MDHEN, CDR2 SYDVKM. The CDR3 sequence is 19 residues long.

The chain is built from TRBV24-1 and TRBJ1-4; 8 nucleotides agree with TRBD1. Germline trimming cut 3 bases from V and 8 bases from J; bases unmatched to any gene: 10. Germline-derived CDR1 and CDR2 are KGHDR and SFDVKD. This CDR3 is 16 amino acids long. The CDR3 loop is CATSDTTDRGVEKLFF. CDR3 in DNA: TGTGCCACCAGTGATACTACCGACAGGGGAGTCGAAAAACTGTTTTTT.

V usage is TRBV28 and J usage is TRBJ2-7; 9 bases agree with TRBD1. The CDR3 length is 18 residues. V shed 1 base and J 5 bases; nucleotides not matched to a gene: 15. The germline gives CDR1 MDHEN, CDR2 SYDVKM. The DNA for the CDR3 is TGTGCCAGCAGTTTATTCCCCCCTACCGGGACAGGGAACAACGAGCAGTACTTC. The encoded protein is CASSLFPPTGTGNNEQYF.

The rearrangement links TRBV19 to TRBJ1-2; D is possibly TRBD1 (6 bases). Germline CDR1 is LNHDA and CDR2 is SQIVND (reference sequence). The CDR3 totals 15 residues. V was pared by 6 bases and J by 5 bases, with 19 bases between. In nucleotides, the CDR3 is TGTGCCAGTAGGGAACAGGGACCCAGGAGATATGGCTACACCTTC. Residues: CASREQGPRRYGYTF.

The rearrangement links TRBV5-1 to TRBJ2-2; D unclear. This CDR3 is built from 16 residues. V was trimmed by 0 bases and J by 4 bases, leaving 13 bases between them. Germline V gene data show CDR1 as SGHRS and CDR2 as YFSETQ. Here the CDR3 reads CASSLDPAVGTGELFF. The DNA for the CDR3 is TGCGCCAGCAGCTTGGATCCGGCGGTGGGCACCGGGGAGCTGTTTTTT. Combining the CDR3 with reference TRBV5-1 and TRBJ2-2 gives the whole variable domain KAGVTQTPRYLIKTRGQQVTLSCSPISGHRSVSWYQQTPGQGLQFLFEYFSETQRNKGNFPGRFSGRQFSNSRSEMNVSTLELGDSALYLCASSLDPAVGTGELFFGEGSRLTVL.

The chain links TRBV13 to TRBJ2-5, with 7 positions matching TRBD2. Trimming took 2 bases from V and 4 from J; bases not matched to a gene: 13. The germline gives CDR1 PRHDT, CDR2 FYEKMQ (reference sequence). This CDR3 is 17 amino acids long. In nucleotides, the CDR3 is TGTGCCAGCAGCTTAAGGGCGGGAGTCAGGAGGGGAGAGACCCAGTACTTC. This sequence encodes CASSLRAGVRRGETQYF.

The chain recombines TRBV18 with TRBJ2-1, with 7 bases that match TRBD2. CDR3 length equals 15 residues. With V trimmed by 3 bases and J by 8 bases, 10 bases remained unmatched. Per the germline V gene, CDR1 is KGHSH and CDR2 is LQKENI. The CDR3 region is CASSPGTTWIDEQFF. In DNA form, the CDR3 reads TGTGCCAGCTCACCTGGGACTACCTGGATAGATGAGCAGTTCTTC. Filled out from reference TRBV18 and TRBJ2-1, the complete variable domain reads NAGVMQNPRHLVRRRGQEARLRCSPMKGHSHVYWYRQLPEEGLKFMVYLQKENIIDESGMPKERFSAEFPKEGPSILRIQQVVRGDSAAYFCASSPGTTWIDEQFFGPGTRLTVL.

This chain uses TRBV25-1 with TRBJ2-1, with D possibly matching TRBD2 (5 bases). V dropped 5 bases and J dropped 4 bases, with 12 bases sitting between them. The CDR3 sequence is 14 residues long. Germline V gene sequence: CDR1 MGHDK, CDR2 SYGVNS. CDR3 residues: CASSRGGGYNEQFF. CDR3 DNA sequence: TGTGCCAGCAGTAGAGGTGGAGGTTACAATGAGCAGTTCTTC.

The chain uses TRBV10-3 and TRBJ1-2, with 7 bases lining up with TRBD1. This CDR3 comprises 15 residues. The V segment lost 4 bases and the J segment 5 bases; nucleotides outside the gene matches: 10. The germline gives CDR1 ENHRY, CDR2 SYGVKD. The CDR3 nucleotides are TGTGCCATCAGTGCTTCCAGGACAGGAGAGTATGGCTACACCTTC. It codes for CAISASRTGEYGYTF.

In this sample, this clone turned up once. The chain uses TRBV5-1 and TRBJ2-3; TRBD1 is a possible D gene (5 bases). Trimming left V 0 bases short and J 4 bases short, with 12 bases between. CDR3 length: 15 residues. The germline V gene encodes CDR1 SGHRS and CDR2 YFSETQ. The CDR3 DNA follows: TGCGCCAGCAGCTTGGGACTGCAGGGTGCAGATACGCAGTATTTT. The encoded protein is CASSLGLQGADTQYF.

The chain links TRBV5-1 to TRBJ1-3, with a possible D match to TRBD1 (5 bases). CDR1 SGHRS and CDR2 YFSETQ come from the germline V gene. Between the trimmed V and J ends, which lost 4 bases and 1 base, there was a span of 15 bases. The CDR3 is made up of 16 amino acids. CDR3: CASSGGGDGSGNTIYF. Written as DNA, the CDR3 is TGCGCCAGCAGCGGTGGAGGGGACGGGTCTGGAAACACCATATATTTT.

This chain joins TRBV6-1 and TRBJ1-1; 7 nucleotides line up with TRBD1. The CDR3 consists of 18 residues. Trimming at V came to 1 base and at J to 0 bases, leaving 11 bases not matched to a gene. The germline V gene has CDR1 MNHNS and CDR2 SASEGT. The CDR3 coding sequence is TGTGCCAGCAGTGAAGTCTGGACAGGAGGTGCGGTGAACACTGAAGCTTTCTTT. It codes for CASSEVWTGGAVNTEAFF.

The V gene is TRBV6-5, the J gene TRBJ2-1, with D uncertain. V dropped 2 bases and J dropped 8 bases, with 10 bases sitting between them. The CDR3 is made up of 13 amino acids. The germline CDR1 and CDR2 sequences are MNHEY and SVGAGI. As DNA, the CDR3 is TGTGCCAGCAGTTACCTCCAAGCTTATGAGCAGTTCTTC. Amino acids: CASSYLQAYEQFF.